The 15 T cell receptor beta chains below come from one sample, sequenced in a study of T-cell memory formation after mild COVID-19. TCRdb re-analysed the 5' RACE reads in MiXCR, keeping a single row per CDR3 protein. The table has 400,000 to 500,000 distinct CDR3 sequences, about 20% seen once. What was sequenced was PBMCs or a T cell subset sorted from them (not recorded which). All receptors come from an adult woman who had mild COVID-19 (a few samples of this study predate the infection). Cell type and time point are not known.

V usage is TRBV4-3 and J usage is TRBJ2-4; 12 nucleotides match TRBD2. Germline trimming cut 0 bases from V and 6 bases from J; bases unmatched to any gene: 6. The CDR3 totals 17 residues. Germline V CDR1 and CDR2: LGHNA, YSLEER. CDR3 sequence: CASSQDSGLAGLNIQYF. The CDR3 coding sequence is TGCGCCAGCAGCCAAGATTCAGGACTAGCGGGATTAAACATTCAGTACTTC.

CDR3 sequence (DNA): TGTGCCAGCAGCCAAGATAAAAGACCCTTGGGCAGGGCATCCTACGAGCAGTACTTC. Its protein is CASSQDKRPLGRASYEQYF. The chain couples TRBV3-1 to TRBJ2-7; weak D call: TRBD1 (5 bases). The CDR3 is made up of 19 amino acids. From germline, CDR1 is LGHDT and CDR2 YNNKEL (reference sequence). Trimming took 0 bases from V and 1 from J, leaving 22 bases between them.

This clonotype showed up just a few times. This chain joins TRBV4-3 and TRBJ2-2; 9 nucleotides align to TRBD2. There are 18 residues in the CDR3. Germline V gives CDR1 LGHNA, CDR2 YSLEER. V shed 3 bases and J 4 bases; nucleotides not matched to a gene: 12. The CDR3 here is CASSHRWVREGGTGELFF. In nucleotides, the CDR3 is TGCGCCAGCAGCCACAGATGGGTGCGGGAGGGCGGCACCGGGGAGCTGTTTTTT.

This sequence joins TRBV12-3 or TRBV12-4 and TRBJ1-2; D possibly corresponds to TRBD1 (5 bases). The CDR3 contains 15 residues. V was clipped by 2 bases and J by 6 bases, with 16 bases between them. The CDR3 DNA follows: TGTGCCAGCAGTTTAAATGACAGAGGCATGCATGGCTACACCTTC. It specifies CASSLNDRGMHGYTF.

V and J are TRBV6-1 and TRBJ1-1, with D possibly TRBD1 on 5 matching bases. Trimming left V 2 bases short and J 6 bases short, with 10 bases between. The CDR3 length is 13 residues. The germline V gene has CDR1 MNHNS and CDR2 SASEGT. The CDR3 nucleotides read TGTGCCAGCAGTGAATTGGCAGGGTCTGAAGCTTTCTTT. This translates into CASSELAGSEAFF.

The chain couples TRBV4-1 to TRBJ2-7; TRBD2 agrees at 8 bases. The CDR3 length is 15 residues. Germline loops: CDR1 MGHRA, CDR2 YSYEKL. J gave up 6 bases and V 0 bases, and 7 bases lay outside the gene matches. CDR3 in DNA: TGCGCCAGCAGCCAAGAGAGTGGCGGGGGGCTCGAGCAGTACTTC. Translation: CASSQESGGGLEQYF.

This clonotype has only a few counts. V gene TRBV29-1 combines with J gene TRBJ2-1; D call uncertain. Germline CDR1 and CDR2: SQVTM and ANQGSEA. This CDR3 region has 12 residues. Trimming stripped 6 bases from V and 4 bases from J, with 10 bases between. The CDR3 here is CSVERVYNEQFF. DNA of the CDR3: TGCAGCGTCGAACGGGTTTACAATGAGCAGTTCTTC.

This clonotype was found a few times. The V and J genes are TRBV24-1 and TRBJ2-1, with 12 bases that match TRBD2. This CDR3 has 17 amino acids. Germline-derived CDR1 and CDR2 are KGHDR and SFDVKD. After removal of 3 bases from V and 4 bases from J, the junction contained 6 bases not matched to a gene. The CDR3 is CATSDPLAGGIYNEQFF. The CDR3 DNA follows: TGTGCCACCAGTGATCCCCTAGCGGGAGGGATATACAATGAGCAGTTCTTC.

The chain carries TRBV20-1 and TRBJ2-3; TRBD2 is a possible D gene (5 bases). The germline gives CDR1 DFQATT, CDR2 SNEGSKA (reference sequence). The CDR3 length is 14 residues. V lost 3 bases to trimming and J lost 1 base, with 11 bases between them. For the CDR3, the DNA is TGCAGTGCTAGGGATGGGAGCCGCACAGATACGCAGTATTTT. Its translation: CSARDGSRTDTQYF.

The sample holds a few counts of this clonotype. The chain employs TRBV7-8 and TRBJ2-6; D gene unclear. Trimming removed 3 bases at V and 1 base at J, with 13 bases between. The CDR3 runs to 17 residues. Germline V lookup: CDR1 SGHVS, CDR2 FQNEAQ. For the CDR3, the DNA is TGTGCCAGCAGCTTCTGGGAATTTACTTCTGGGGCCAACGTCCTGACTTTC. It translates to CASSFWEFTSGANVLTF.

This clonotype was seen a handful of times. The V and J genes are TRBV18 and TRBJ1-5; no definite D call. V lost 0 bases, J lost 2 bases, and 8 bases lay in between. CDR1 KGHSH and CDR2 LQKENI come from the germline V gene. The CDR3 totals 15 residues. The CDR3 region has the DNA TGTGCCAGCTCACCACCGGCTGAACGCAATCAGCCCCAGCATTTT. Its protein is CASSPPAERNQPQHF.

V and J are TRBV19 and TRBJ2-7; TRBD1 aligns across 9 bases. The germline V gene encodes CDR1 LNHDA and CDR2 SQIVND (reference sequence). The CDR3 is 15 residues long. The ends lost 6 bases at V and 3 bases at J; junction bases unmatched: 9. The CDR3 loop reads CASRPAGTGIYEQYF. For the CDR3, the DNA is TGTGCCAGTAGACCCGCCGGGACAGGGATCTACGAGCAGTACTTC.

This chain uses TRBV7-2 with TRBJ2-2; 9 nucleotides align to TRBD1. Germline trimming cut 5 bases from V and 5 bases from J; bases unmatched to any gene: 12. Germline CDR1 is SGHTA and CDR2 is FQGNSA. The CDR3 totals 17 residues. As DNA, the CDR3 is TGTGCCAGCAGCCAATCGAGAACAGGGGGCAAAACCGGGGAGCTGTTTTTT. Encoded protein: CASSQSRTGGKTGELFF.

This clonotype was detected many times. CDR3 protein: CASSSQRESGRASGELFF. CDR3 sequence (DNA): TGTGCCAGCAGCTCCCAAAGAGAAAGCGGGAGGGCATCCGGGGAGCTGTTTTTT. The chain has TRBV11-2 and TRBJ2-2; 10 bases match TRBD2. This CDR3 has 18 residues. The junction had 14 bases not matched to a gene; V was cut back by 4 bases and J by 6 bases. The germline V gene encodes CDR1 SGHAT and CDR2 FQNNGV.

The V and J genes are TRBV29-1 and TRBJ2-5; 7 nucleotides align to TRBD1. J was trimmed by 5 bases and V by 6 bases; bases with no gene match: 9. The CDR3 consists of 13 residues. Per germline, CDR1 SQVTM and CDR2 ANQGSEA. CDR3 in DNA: TGCAGCGTGGGACAGCGCTTGGGGGAGACCCAGTACTTC. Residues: CSVGQRLGETQYF. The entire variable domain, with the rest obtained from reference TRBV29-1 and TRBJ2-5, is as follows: SAVISQKPSRDICQRGTSLTIQCQVDSQVTMMFWYRQQPGQSLTLIATANQGSEATYESGFVIDKFPISRPNLTFSTLTVSNMSPEDSSIYLCSVGQRLGETQYFGPGTRLLVL.